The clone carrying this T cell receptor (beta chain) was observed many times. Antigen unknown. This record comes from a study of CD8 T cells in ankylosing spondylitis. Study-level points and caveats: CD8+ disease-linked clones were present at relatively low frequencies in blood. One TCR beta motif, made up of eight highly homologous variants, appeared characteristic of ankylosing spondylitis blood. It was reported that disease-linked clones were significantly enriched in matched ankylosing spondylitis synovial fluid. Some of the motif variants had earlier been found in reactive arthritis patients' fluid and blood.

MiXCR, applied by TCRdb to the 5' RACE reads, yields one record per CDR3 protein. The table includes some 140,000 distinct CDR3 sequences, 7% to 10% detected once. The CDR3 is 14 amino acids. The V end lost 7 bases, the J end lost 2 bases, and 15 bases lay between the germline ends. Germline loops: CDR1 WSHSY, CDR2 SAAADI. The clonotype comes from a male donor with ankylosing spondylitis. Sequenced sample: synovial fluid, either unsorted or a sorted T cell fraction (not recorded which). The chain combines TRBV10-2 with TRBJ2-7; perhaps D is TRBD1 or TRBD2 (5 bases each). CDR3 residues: CASTRDLGTYEQYF. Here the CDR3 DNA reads TGCGCCAGCACCCGGGACCTAGGGACCTACGAGCAGTACTTC.